The sequence of this T cell receptor (beta chain) was determined in a study of blood T cell repertoires in COVID-19. Across the whole study: The samples span acute and convalescent COVID-19 from the United States, Italy and Spain. PBMCs, B-cell-depleted T cells, or T cells were the source of the cDNA or gDNA that made up the material.

Authors' methods: Amplification of reference gene primers was used by the study to estimate nucleated cell counts. Method: immunoSEQ multiplex PCR; TCRdb's copy keeps in-frame clones and lacks some. V and J calls and clone size follow that table, whereas D and trimming were derived from the DNA. The table has tens of thousands of clones, about 87% seen once. The CDR3 is 18 residues long. Germline CDR1 SEHNR, CDR2 FQNEAQ (reference sequence). Trimming stripped 3 bases from V and 4 bases from J, with 21 bases between. This clone was observed a few times. V is TRBV7-9 and J is TRBJ1-4; maybe TRBD1 (5 bases). Material: peripheral blood. The receptor was derived from a human donor with active COVID-19. The donor label of this sample is uncertain. CDR3 region: CASSFSRVTLLNNEKLFF. DNA of the CDR3: TGTGCCAGCAGCTTCAGCAGGGTTACCCTCCTGAATAATGAAAAACTGTTTTTT.